These 30 T cell receptor beta chains came from one sample sequenced in a study of blood T cell repertoires in COVID-19. TCRdb's table, derived via immunoSEQ multiplex PCR, lists solely in-frame clones and lacks some. The sample contains 65,000 or so clones, approximately 78% of which appear only once. Sequenced material: peripheral blood. The receptor set was obtained from a man at least 80 years old with acute or convalescent COVID-19.

This chain connects TRBV7-6 to TRBJ1-1, with a tentative D call TRBD1 (5 bases). This CDR3 spans 16 amino acids. Germline V CDR1 and CDR2: SGHVS, FNYEAQ. Trimming took off 5 bases at V and 1 base at J, with 17 bases between the two ends. This CDR3 reads CASSPEGARGNTEAFF. DNA of the CDR3: TGTGCCAGCAGCCCCGAAGGGGCGAGAGGGAACACTGAAGCTTTCTTT.

The J gene is TRBJ2-5, the V gene TRBV27; 9 nucleotides agree with TRBD1. The junction had 12 bases not matched to a gene; V was cut back by 5 bases and J by 5 bases. The germline CDR1 and CDR2 sequences are MNHEY and SMNVEV (reference sequence). The length of the CDR3 is 16 residues. The CDR3 is CASSPKPGTGFETQYF. CDR3 nucleotide sequence: TGTGCCAGCAGTCCTAAGCCCGGGACAGGGTTCGAGACCCAGTACTTC.

The rearrangement joins TRBV9 to TRBJ2-3; D may be TRBD2 (5 bases). V lost 2 bases, J lost 2 bases, and 6 bases lay in between. There are 13 residues in the CDR3. Germline-derived CDR1 and CDR2 are SGDLS and YYNGEE. The CDR3 region has the DNA TGTGCCAGCAGCGTGGGAGTCACAGATACGCAGTATTTT. Translated, it gives CASSVGVTDTQYF. The variable domain in full, with the rest retrieved from reference TRBV9 and TRBJ2-3, is DSGVTQTPKHLITATGQRVTLRCSPRSGDLSVYWYQQSLDQGLQFLIQYYNGEERAKGNILERFSAQQFPDLHSELNLSSLELGDSALYFCASSVGVTDTQYFGPGTRLTVL.

This chain joins TRBV28 and TRBJ1-4; D might be TRBD1 (5 bases). The CDR3 has 12 amino acids. Trimming removed 8 bases from V and 6 bases from J, with 10 bases in between. The germline V gene encodes CDR1 MDHEN and CDR2 SYDVKM. The DNA for the CDR3 is TGTGCCAGCGGGGGGTTGGATGAAAAACTGTTTTTT. Translating it yields CASGGLDEKLFF. The full variable domain, its missing parts supplied by reference TRBV28 and TRBJ1-4, is DVKVTQSSRYLVKRTGEKVFLECVQDMDHENMFWYRQDPGLGLRLIYFSYDVKMKEKGDIPEGYSVSREKKERFSLILESASTNQTSMYLCASGGLDEKLFFGSGTQLSVL.

This clone was seen more than once but under ten times. This chain uses TRBV19 with TRBJ1-6; no firm D call. From germline, CDR1 is LNHDA and CDR2 SQIVND (reference sequence). There are 14 residues in the CDR3. Trimming left V 3 bases short and J 8 bases short, with 11 bases between. This CDR3 is CASSISGSYSPLHF. The CDR3 nucleotides read TGTGCCAGTAGTATTTCCGGTAGCTATTCACCCCTCCACTTT.

The chain uses TRBV29-1 and TRBJ2-1, with D maybe TRBD2 (5 bases). From germline, CDR1 is SQVTM and CDR2 ANQGSEA. CDR3 length: 12 amino acids. Trimming cost V 2 bases and J 7 bases, with 9 bases left between them. CDR3: CSVEPSMNEQFF. The DNA of the CDR3 is TGCAGCGTTGAACCTAGCATGAATGAGCAGTTCTTC.

V gene TRBV6-1 combines with J gene TRBJ2-1, with 7 bases lining up with TRBD2. Germline values: CDR1 MNHNS, CDR2 SASEGT. The V and J ends lost 3 bases and 8 bases, in that order; junction bases with no gene match: 10. The CDR3 contains 15 residues. CDR3 in DNA: TGTGCCAGCAGTGATAGTGGCGGGGGTTACGATGAGCAGTTCTTC. Protein sequence: CASSDSGGGYDEQFF.

The gene calls are TRBV2 and TRBJ1-6; D gene unclear. The germline CDR1 and CDR2 sequences are SNHLY and FYNNEI. V lost 10 bases, J lost 9 bases, and 19 bases lay in between. This CDR3 region has 14 residues. CDR3 bases: TGTGCCACCCTCCTCTTGGGCCTCGGTTCACCCCTCCACTTT. It encodes CATLLLGLGSPLHF.

This clone was detected only a few times. The chain joins TRBV4-1 to TRBJ2-1; D remains ambiguous. V lost 7 bases, J lost 2 bases, and 15 bases lay in between. This CDR3 has 15 residues. Germline lookup yields CDR1 MGHRA and CDR2 YSYEKL. The chain's CDR3 is CASTPATVTYNEQFF. Here the CDR3 DNA reads TGCGCCAGCACCCCAGCTACAGTAACCTACAATGAGCAGTTCTTC.

J is TRBJ2-7 and V is TRBV29-1; TRBD2 matches at 9 bases. CDR1 and CDR2 from the germline V gene are SQVTM and ANQGSEA. The CDR3 is 11 residues long. After removal of 6 bases from V and 6 bases from J, the junction contained 3 bases not matched to a gene. The CDR3 loop reads CSVGTSSEQYF. The CDR3 DNA sequence: TGCAGCGTAGGGACTAGCTCCGAGCAGTACTTC.

The count of this clone is one. The junction departs from the called germline gene at one end, perhaps through a read error. The chain recombines TRBV7-7 with TRBJ1-1; D unclear. The CDR3 runs 13 residues. Germline CDR1 reads SSHAT; CDR2 reads FNYEAQ (reference sequence). The chain's CDR3 is CASSSGLTQRAFF. The DNA of the CDR3 is TGTGCTAGCAGCTCCGGCTTAACGCAGCGGGCTTTCTTT.

This chain joins TRBV25-1 and TRBJ2-1; D gene ambiguous. The CDR3 spans 14 residues. Per germline, CDR1 MGHDK and CDR2 SYGVNS. V lost 2 bases to trimming and J lost 9 bases, with 14 bases between them. The DNA for the CDR3 is TGTGCCAGCAGTGAAATAGCTTTCGGCGGTGAGCAGTTCTTC. Translating it yields CASSEIAFGGEQFF.

This rearrangement joins TRBV7-9 to TRBJ2-1, with D perhaps TRBD1 (6 bases). This CDR3 region has 17 residues. V gave up 5 bases and J gave up 7 bases, with 24 bases separating them. Germline V gene lookup returns CDR1 SEHNR and CDR2 FQNEAQ (reference sequence). The CDR3 DNA reads as TGTGCCAGCAGCCATCTGGGGGACATCACGGAGGAGAATGAGCAGTTCTTC. It yields the protein CASSHLGDITEENEQFF.

The chain has TRBV5-5 and TRBJ1-3, with 7 nucleotides matching TRBD1. After removal of 4 bases from V and 4 bases from J, the junction contained 8 bases not matched to a gene. Germline loops: CDR1 SGHKS, CDR2 YYEKEE (reference sequence). This CDR3 has 15 residues. The CDR3 bases are TGTGCCAGCAGCCCAGACAGGGCTGCGGGAAACACCATATATTTT. It yields the protein CASSPDRAAGNTIYF.

The gene calls are TRBV6-5 and TRBJ2-5, with 8 bases identical to TRBD2. The germline V gene has CDR1 MNHEY and CDR2 SVGAGI. V was clipped by 6 bases and J by 0 bases; unmatched bases: 3. There are 14 residues in the CDR3. In DNA form, the CDR3 reads TGTGCCAGCAGCCAGCGGGGGAACCAAGAGACCCAGTACTTC. Translation gives CASSQRGNQETQYF.

This chain links TRBV6-5 with TRBJ2-2; TRBD2 is a possible D gene (5 bases). The CDR3 spans 15 residues. In germline, CDR1 is MNHEY, CDR2 SVGAGI. Between the trimmed V and J ends, which lost 4 bases and 3 bases, there was a span of 12 bases. The chain's CDR3 is CASSFLGADTGELFF. As DNA, the CDR3 is TGTGCCAGCAGTTTTTTGGGAGCCGACACCGGGGAGCTGTTTTTT.

This clone was counted once. The rearrangement links TRBV7-9 to TRBJ2-7, with 8 positions matching TRBD1. V trimming: 5 bases; J trimming: 5 bases; junction bases outside the gene matches: 11. The CDR3 has 15 residues. Germline V gives CDR1 SEHNR, CDR2 FQNEAQ (reference sequence). The CDR3 loop reads CASSPLTGALNEQYF. Written as DNA, the CDR3 is TGTGCCAGCAGCCCCTTGACAGGGGCCTTAAACGAGCAGTACTTC.

The chain uses TRBV29-1 and TRBJ2-3; 8 bases are a match to TRBD2. Trimming removed 4 bases from V and 2 bases from J; junction bases left unmatched: 8. Per germline, CDR1 SQVTM and CDR2 ANQGSEA. CDR3 length: 15 amino acids. The CDR3 bases are TGCAGCGTTGTGTGGCGGGGGGATCCCACAGATACGCAGTATTTT. The encoded protein is CSVVWRGDPTDTQYF.

The V call is TRBV6-1, the J call TRBJ1-2; D may be TRBD1 (6 bases). CDR1 and CDR2 from the germline V gene are MNHNS and SASEGT. V was pared by 4 bases and J by 1 base, with 13 bases between. The CDR3 extends over 15 amino acids. CDR3 in DNA: TGTGCCAGCAGTGCAGCAGGGGCTGGTAACTATGGCTACACCTTC. Translated, it gives CASSAAGAGNYGYTF.

The chain has TRBV11-2 and TRBJ2-3; 10 bases map to TRBD2. Germline V gene sequence: CDR1 SGHAT, CDR2 FQNNGV. The CDR3 spans 16 residues. The trim removed 4 bases at V and 5 bases at J, leaving 9 bases unmatched. Here the CDR3 DNA reads TGTGCCAGCAGCTGGAGCGGGGGGGCCGTAGGAGATACGCAGTATTTT. Protein sequence: CASSWSGGAVGDTQYF.

CDR3 DNA sequence: TGCGCCAGCAGCTCGGGACAGGTGGGGAAAACTGAAGCTTTCTTT. Encoded protein: CASSSGQVGKTEAFF. The genes are TRBV5-1 and TRBJ1-1, with 8 bases identical to TRBD1. This CDR3 region has 15 residues. Germline values: CDR1 SGHRS, CDR2 YFSETQ. V trimming: 3 bases; J trimming: 5 bases; junction bases outside the gene matches: 9.

The chain has TRBV5-1 and TRBJ2-1; the D gene is possibly TRBD2 (5 bases). Trimming left V 4 bases short and J 4 bases short, with 21 bases between. Germline V gene data show CDR1 as SGHRS and CDR2 as YFSETQ. CDR3 length: 17 amino acids. CDR3: CASSPVGSGLSYNEQFF. As DNA, the CDR3 is TGCGCCAGCAGCCCCGTGGGGTCGGGGTTATCATACAATGAGCAGTTCTTC.

This chain connects TRBV10-2 to TRBJ1-1, with 10 positions matching TRBD1. Germline assignment: CDR1 WSHSY and CDR2 SAAADI. The V gene end was trimmed by 3 bases and the J gene end by 6 bases; junction bases not matched to a gene: 4. The CDR3 loop spans 14 amino acids. The CDR3 spells CASSDGTGEAEAFF. The CDR3 DNA sequence: TGCGCCAGCAGTGACGGGACAGGGGAGGCTGAAGCTTTCTTT.

The J gene is TRBJ1-4, the V gene TRBV27; 7 nucleotides match TRBD1. The V segment lost 2 bases and the J segment 10 bases; nucleotides outside the gene matches: 16. CDR3 length: 17 amino acids. The V gene's germline CDR1 is MNHEY and CDR2 SMNVEV (reference sequence). The CDR3 DNA reads TGTGCCAGCAGTTTAGTCGGACAGGCCGCCGGGTTGCGAAAACTGTTTTTT. It translates to CASSLVGQAAGLRKLFF. The full variable domain, in which reference TRBV27 and TRBJ1-4 provide the parts outside the CDR3, is EAQVTQNPRYLITVTGKKLTVTCSQNMNHEYMSWYRQDPGLGLRQIYYSMNVEVTDKGDVPEGYKVSRKEKRNFPLILESPSPNQTSLYFCASSLVGQAAGLRKLFFGSGTQLSVL.

The chain links TRBV20-1 to TRBJ1-2, with D possibly TRBD1 on 5 matching bases. Trimming shortened V by 3 bases and J by 6 bases, and 17 bases separated the two germline ends. Germline V CDR1 and CDR2: DFQATT, SNEGSKA (reference sequence). The CDR3 sequence is 14 residues long. As DNA, the CDR3 is TGCAGTGCTAGTATCGGGAGGGGTCTGAATGGCTACACCTTC. Its translation is CSASIGRGLNGYTF.

J is TRBJ2-1 and V is TRBV5-4; D is unresolved. The V gene's germline CDR1 is SGHNT and CDR2 YYREEE (reference sequence). Trimming took off 2 bases at V and 6 bases at J, with 9 bases between the two ends. CDR3 length equals 13 residues. The CDR3 nucleotides read TGTGCCAGCAGCTTATGGCCCCTCAATGAGCAGTTCTTC. This translates into CASSLWPLNEQFF. Full variable domain (outside the CDR3, taken from reference TRBV5-4 and TRBJ2-1): ETGVTQSPTHLIKTRGQQVTLRCSSQSGHNTVSWYQQALGQGPQFIFQYYREEENGRGNFPPRFSGLQFPNYSSELNVNALELDDSALYLCASSLWPLNEQFFGPGTRLTVL.

This chain joins TRBV27 and TRBJ1-1; TRBD1 matches at 7 bases. Germline V lookup: CDR1 MNHEY, CDR2 SMNVEV (reference sequence). V dropped 6 bases and J dropped 3; count of bases not matched to a gene: 4. The CDR3 is 13 amino acids. CDR3 DNA: TGTGCCAGCAGCCTAGACAGGGACACTGAAGCTTTCTTT. Its translation: CASSLDRDTEAFF.

This clone has more than one count but fewer than ten. This chain uses TRBV10-3 with TRBJ1-6, with TRBD1 matching over 10 bases. J was trimmed by 7 bases and V by 4 bases; bases with no gene match: 4. The CDR3 is made up of 15 amino acids. Germline-derived CDR1 and CDR2 are ENHRY and SYGVKD. In nucleotides, the CDR3 is TGTGCCATCAGTGGGGGACAGGGGCAGAATTCACCCCTCCACTTT. This gives the protein CAISGGQGQNSPLHF.

V usage is TRBV7-2 and J usage is TRBJ2-1; weak D call: TRBD1 (5 bases). Germline V lookup: CDR1 SGHTA, CDR2 FQGNSA. Trimming took off 1 base at V and 15 bases at J, with 16 bases between the two ends. This CDR3 region has 13 residues. The DNA for the CDR3 is TGTGCCAGCAGCTTAGTCACAGGACAATCGGGGTTCTTC. It yields the protein CASSLVTGQSGFF.

This clone was detected only once. The chain is built from TRBV6-6 and TRBJ1-5, with D possibly matching TRBD1 (6 bases). CDR1 and CDR2 (germline): MNHNY, SVGAGI (reference sequence). The CDR3 contains 15 residues. Trimming took 5 bases from V and 5 from J, leaving 16 bases between them. CDR3 amino acids: CASSPRLSGDQPQHF. In nucleotides, the CDR3 is TGTGCCAGCAGTCCACGGTTATCAGGGGATCAGCCCCAGCATTTT.